One sample yielded the 30 T cell receptor beta chains listed below, sequenced in a study of CD8+ T cells in alopecia areata. Sequencing used cDNA as its template, made by extracting RNA and reverse transcribing it. The table came from immunoSEQ multiplex PCR; TCRdb's copy has only in-frame clones and leaves some out. The sample includes 140,000 or so clones, around 62% of them seen just once. The sequencing sample was made of CD8+ T cells sorted from blood. The receptors originated from a human donor in good health.

This clone was seen only a few times. CDR3 sequence: CASTVSREVPHEQFF. In DNA form, the CDR3 reads TGTGCCAGCACCGTTTCGCGGGAGGTCCCTCATGAGCAGTTCTTC. This sequence joins TRBV27 and TRBJ2-1; 8 nucleotides agree with TRBD2. V was clipped by 7 bases and J by 8 bases; unmatched bases: 13. CDR1 is MNHEY, CDR2 SMNVEV, per germline (reference sequence). This CDR3 comprises 15 residues.

The sample holds one count of this clone. The chain is built from TRBV4-1 and TRBJ2-1; D is unclear. V lost 1 base and J lost 6, with 13 bases in between. Germline-derived CDR1 and CDR2 are MGHRA and YSYEKL. CDR3 size: 15 residues. CDR3 bases: TGCGCCAGCAGCCAAGCTTCCATGGGCGGCAATGAGCAGTTCTTC. This translates into CASSQASMGGNEQFF.

V is TRBV29-1 and J is TRBJ2-7; 10 positions agree with TRBD2. The CDR3 has 12 amino acids. Germline trimming cut 4 bases from V and 3 bases from J; bases unmatched to any gene: 0. Germline V lookup: CDR1 SQVTM, CDR2 ANQGSEA. CDR3 protein: CSVGLAGYEQYF. The CDR3 nucleotides read TGCAGCGTTGGACTAGCGGGCTACGAGCAGTACTTC.

The chain recombines TRBV5-6 with TRBJ2-2, with 8 positions matching TRBD1. J was trimmed by 6 bases and V by 4 bases; bases with no gene match: 8. CDR3 length: 15 residues. Germline CDR1 and CDR2: SGHDT and YYEEEE. CDR3 DNA sequence: TGTGCCAGCAGCAGGACAGGGATGGAGCCCGGGGAGCTGTTTTTT. Its protein product is CASSRTGMEPGELFF.

The chain carries TRBV29-1 and TRBJ2-1; 8 nucleotides line up with TRBD2. Germline V CDR1 and CDR2: SQVTM, ANQGSEA. The CDR3 extends over 13 amino acids. Losses at the gene ends were 6 bases for V and 6 bases for J; bases not matched to a gene: 7. Here the CDR3 reads CSVPTSEINEQFF. The CDR3 nucleotides read TGCAGCGTGCCGACTAGCGAGATCAATGAGCAGTTCTTC.

This clone showed up just a few times. The sample carries other DNA sequences with the same CDR3. The chain employs TRBV29-1 and TRBJ2-3; no definite D call. V shed 6 bases and J shed 5 bases, with 9 bases lying between them. Germline assignment: CDR1 SQVTM and CDR2 ANQGSEA. The CDR3 extends over 11 amino acids. The CDR3 nucleotides are TGCAGCGTAGACGGACGAGATACGCAGTATTTT. Protein product: CSVDGRDTQYF.

In this sample, this clone turned up a few times. The chain recombines TRBV4-1 with TRBJ2-7, with D unresolved. Looked up from germline, CDR1 is MGHRA and CDR2 is YSYEKL. Trimming removed 0 bases from V and 4 bases from J, with 13 bases in between. The CDR3 loop spans 15 amino acids. The CDR3 sequence: CASSQEVAQTYEQYF. CDR3 bases: TGCGCCAGCAGCCAAGAAGTGGCGCAAACTTACGAGCAGTACTTC.

This clone appeared a few times. The rearrangement links TRBV29-1 to TRBJ2-2, with 9 bases fitting TRBD2. This CDR3 spans 12 amino acids. V was pared by 3 bases and J by 9 bases, with 2 bases of the junction left unmatched. The V gene's germline CDR1 is SQVTM and CDR2 ANQGSEA. CDR3: CSVEREGRELFF. CDR3 DNA sequence: TGCAGCGTTGAGCGGGAGGGCCGGGAGCTGTTTTTT.

The rearrangement uses TRBV7-9 and TRBJ2-2, with D perhaps given as TRBD1 or TRBD2 (5 bases each). Trimming took 4 bases from V and 1 from J, leaving 13 bases between them. Germline-derived CDR1 and CDR2 are SEHNR and FQNEAQ (reference sequence). The CDR3 covers 16 residues. The CDR3 DNA reads TGTGCCAGCAGCTGGCCTGGGGGTAGGAACACCGGGGAGCTGTTTTTT. It specifies CASSWPGGRNTGELFF.

V gene TRBV5-6 combines with J gene TRBJ2-1; D perhaps matches TRBD2 (6 bases). Looked up from germline, CDR1 is SGHDT and CDR2 is YYEEEE. The CDR3 runs to 15 residues. V was cut by 5 bases and J by 1 base, with 13 bases left in between. The DNA of the CDR3 is TGTGCCAGCAGGGGGACTCCGCTTTCCTACAATGAGCAGTTCTTC. It yields the protein CASRGTPLSYNEQFF. The whole variable domain, remainder taken from reference TRBV5-6 and TRBJ2-1, is DAGVTQSPTHLIKTRGQQVTLRCSPKSGHDTVSWYQQALGQGPQFIFQYYEEEERQRGNFPDRFSGHQFPNYSSELNVNALLLGDSALYLCASRGTPLSYNEQFFGPGTRLTVL.

The chain has TRBV25-1 and TRBJ2-2; D is undetermined. The CDR3 sequence is 13 residues long. Trimming shortened V by 3 bases and J by 2 bases, and 4 bases separated the two germline ends. Germline V gene sequence: CDR1 MGHDK, CDR2 SYGVNS. The CDR3 reads CASSDGNTGELFF. The CDR3 DNA sequence: TGTGCCAGCAGTGATGGAAACACCGGGGAGCTGTTTTTT.

V and J are TRBV19 and TRBJ2-7, with D tentatively TRBD1 (5 bases). V was pared by 5 bases and J by 3 bases, with 8 bases between. From germline, CDR1 is LNHDA and CDR2 SQIVND (reference sequence). The CDR3 sequence is 12 residues long. CDR3 protein: CASSDSGYEQYF. CDR3 DNA: TGTGCCAGTAGTGACAGTGGCTACGAGCAGTACTTC.

Note on this clone: Additional DNA sequences in this sample encode the identical CDR3. The chain joins TRBV29-1 to TRBJ2-2, with D hard to call. Trimming took off 6 bases at V and 3 bases at J, with 5 bases between the two ends. Per the germline V gene, CDR1 is SQVTM and CDR2 is ANQGSEA. The CDR3 sequence is 11 residues long. Written as DNA, the CDR3 is TGCAGCGTCGCTGACACCGGGGAGCTGTTTTTT. It is translated as CSVADTGELFF.

The chain employs TRBV27 and TRBJ2-2; 9 bases are shared with TRBD2. Germline V gene lookup returns CDR1 MNHEY and CDR2 SMNVEV (reference sequence). After removal of 0 bases from V and 7 bases from J, the junction contained 3 bases not matched to a gene. The CDR3 spans 15 residues. The CDR3 region has the DNA TGTGCCAGCAGTTTATCGGCTAGCGGGATCGGGGAGCTGTTTTTT. Protein product: CASSLSASGIGELFF.

V is TRBV27 and J is TRBJ1-5, with 9 bases lining up with TRBD1. The CDR3 loop spans 14 amino acids. The V segment lost 6 bases and the J segment 6 bases; nucleotides outside the gene matches: 6. Germline CDR1 is MNHEY and CDR2 is SMNVEV (reference sequence). CDR3: CASSLQQGAQPQHF. The CDR3 nucleotides read TGTGCCAGCAGCTTGCAACAGGGGGCTCAGCCCCAGCATTTT.

This clone was counted only a few times. The rearrangement uses TRBV29-1 and TRBJ2-5; D is perhaps TRBD1 (5 bases). The CDR3 extends over 13 amino acids. V was trimmed by 7 bases and J by 2 bases, leaving 14 bases between them. The germline V gene encodes CDR1 SQVTM and CDR2 ANQGSEA. This CDR3 reads CSAPSRGQETQYF. CDR3 coding DNA: TGCAGCGCCCCGAGTAGGGGACAAGAGACCCAGTACTTC.

The gene calls are TRBV28 and TRBJ2-3; a possible D gene is TRBD2 (6 bases). The CDR3 has 14 amino acids. Per germline, CDR1 MDHEN and CDR2 SYDVKM. The V gene lost 4 bases and the J gene lost 4 bases, with 12 bases spanning the gap. The CDR3 DNA reads as TGTGCCAGCAGTTCGGACTACCCTCCAGATACGCAGTATTTT. Protein: CASSSDYPPDTQYF.

The chain combines TRBV14 with TRBJ2-3, with D possibly TRBD1 on 6 matching bases. In germline, CDR1 is SGHDN, CDR2 FVKESK. This CDR3 region has 14 residues. V was trimmed by 6 bases and J by 6 bases, leaving 16 bases between them. The CDR3 sequence: CASSPYRAADTQYF. The DNA of the CDR3 is TGTGCCAGCAGTCCCTACAGGGCAGCGGATACGCAGTATTTT.

This chain uses TRBV9 with TRBJ2-3; TRBD1 is a possible D gene (6 bases). Germline loops: CDR1 SGDLS, CDR2 YYNGEE. V was trimmed by 5 bases and J by 6 bases, leaving 22 bases between them. The CDR3 has 16 residues. In nucleotides, the CDR3 is TGTGCCAGCAGGGGGGACACCATTGTGGGATCCGATACGCAGTATTTT. Protein sequence: CASRGDTIVGSDTQYF.

As to this clone: This specimen includes other DNA sequences encoding the same CDR3. This chain links TRBV5-6 with TRBJ2-7; D not resolved. The CDR3 spans 11 residues. V was pared by 2 bases and J by 4 bases, with 4 bases between. The germline gives CDR1 SGHDT, CDR2 YYEEEE. This CDR3 is CASSLGYEQYF. DNA of the CDR3: TGTGCCAGCAGCTTAGGTTACGAGCAGTACTTC.

The chain has TRBV11-2 and TRBJ2-3, with D possibly TRBD1 on 6 matching bases. The CDR3 spans 16 residues. Trimming removed 5 bases at V and 0 bases at J, with 15 bases between. Germline V gene sequence: CDR1 SGHAT, CDR2 FQNNGV. CDR3 DNA: TGTGCCAGCAGCGCCGAGGACAGCTCCAGCACAGATACGCAGTATTTT. It codes for CASSAEDSSSTDTQYF.

This clone was seen a handful of times. Other DNA sequences in the same sample also yield this CDR3. The chain carries TRBV29-1 and TRBJ2-2; D call uncertain. This CDR3 has 11 amino acids. V lost 4 bases and J 3 bases, leaving 3 bases between the germline ends. The germline V gene encodes CDR1 SQVTM and CDR2 ANQGSEA. CDR3 protein: CSVADTGELFF. CDR3 DNA sequence: TGCAGCGTTGCTGACACCGGGGAGCTGTTTTTT.

V gene TRBV7-9 combines with J gene TRBJ1-1, with 7 bases aligning to TRBD1. Per germline, CDR1 SEHNR and CDR2 FQNEAQ (reference sequence). Unmatched junction bases numbered 6, after V lost 4 bases and J lost 1 base. This CDR3 has 15 amino acids. DNA of the CDR3: TGTGCCAGCAGCTCGGCCGGGACAGCGAACACTGAAGCTTTCTTT. Translated, it gives CASSSAGTANTEAFF.

The V gene is TRBV2, the J gene TRBJ2-6; 7 nucleotides agree with TRBD1. The trim removed 5 bases at V and 2 bases at J, leaving 3 bases unmatched. This CDR3 contains 15 residues. From germline, CDR1 is SNHLY and CDR2 FYNNEI. This CDR3 is CASSTTGPGANVLTF. As DNA, the CDR3 is TGTGCCAGCAGTACGACAGGGCCTGGGGCCAACGTCCTGACTTTC.

There are a few counts of this clone. The gene calls are TRBV11-2 and TRBJ2-7; possible D gene TRBD2, 5 bases. CDR3 length: 12 amino acids. V was shortened by 5 bases and J by 3 bases, with 8 bases between the two germline ends. Germline V gene data show CDR1 as SGHAT and CDR2 as FQNNGV. In DNA form, the CDR3 reads TGTGCCAGCAGCGAAGACTACTACGAGCAGTACTTC. As protein: CASSEDYYEQYF.

The chain is built from TRBV11-2 and TRBJ1-2; tentative D call: TRBD1 (5 bases). From germline, CDR1 is SGHAT and CDR2 FQNNGV. V lost 0 bases and J 8 bases, leaving 19 bases between the germline ends. The CDR3 sequence is 16 residues long. CDR3 DNA: TGTGCCAGCAGCTTAGAGGGACCCAGGGAAACCTTCGGCTACACCTTC. Translating gives CASSLEGPRETFGYTF.

The chain couples TRBV6-5 to TRBJ2-1; D possibly corresponds to TRBD2 (6 bases). This CDR3 spans 12 amino acids. V was clipped by 5 bases and J by 15 bases, with 17 bases between them. CDR1 is MNHEY and CDR2 is SVGAGI in the germline V gene. In DNA form, the CDR3 reads TGTGCCAGCAGTGGAAGCGGGTCTGACCGGTTCTTC. This sequence encodes CASSGSGSDRFF.

This clone was picked up one time. This sequence joins TRBV29-1 and TRBJ1-1; D may be TRBD1 (6 bases). The CDR3 consists of 11 residues. Germline values: CDR1 SQVTM, CDR2 ANQGSEA. Trimming removed 3 bases at V and 8 bases at J, with 10 bases between. In nucleotides, the CDR3 is TGCAGCGTTGAGGTTAGGGGGGAAGCTTTCTTT. It yields the protein CSVEVRGEAFF.

The J gene is TRBJ1-1, the V gene TRBV7-2; D perhaps matches TRBD1 (6 bases). Germline values: CDR1 SGHTA, CDR2 FQGNSA. Trimming took off 5 bases at V and 6 bases at J, with 22 bases between the two ends. This CDR3 contains 16 residues. The CDR3 nucleotides are TGTGCCAGCAGCCCACGTGGGGACACGGGGGCCCCTGAAGCTTTCTTT. Amino acids: CASSPRGDTGAPEAFF.

V usage is TRBV30 and J usage is TRBJ1-3, with no clear D. Trimming pared 7 bases from V and 4 bases from J, leaving 14 bases between. Germline CDR1 and CDR2: GTSNPN and SVGIG (reference sequence). There are 13 residues in the CDR3. CDR3 region: CASFVYLGNTIYF. The DNA for the CDR3 is TGTGCCTCGTTCGTCTACCTCGGAAACACCATATATTTT.